A single sample is the source of the 22 T cell receptor beta chains below, sequenced in a study of cytomegalovirus exposure and HLA in healthy donors. Sequencing used immunoSEQ multiplex PCR; TCRdb keeps in-frame clones, though not all of them. The sample has some 65,000 clones, around 95% seen once. The material sequenced was PBMCs. The receptors here all came from a man aged 18 to 35 in good health and CMV-seronegative.

This sequence joins TRBV5-6 and TRBJ2-2, with D possibly matching TRBD1 (5 bases). Germline V CDR1 and CDR2: SGHDT, YYEEEE. V was shortened by 2 bases and J by 10 bases, with 9 bases between the two germline ends. This CDR3 contains 12 residues. The CDR3 DNA reads as TGTGCCAGCAGCTTAGCAGGGCTGGAGCTGTTTTTT. Its protein product is CASSLAGLELFF. The entire variable domain, with the rest obtained from reference TRBV5-6 and TRBJ2-2, is as follows: DAGVTQSPTHLIKTRGQQVTLRCSPKSGHDTVSWYQQALGQGPQFIFQYYEEEERQRGNFPDRFSGHQFPNYSSELNVNALLLGDSALYLCASSLAGLELFFGEGSRLTVL.

In regard to this clone: Sequence at one end of the junction differs from germline and may be a read error. The rearrangement uses TRBV7-7 and TRBJ2-3; D is possibly TRBD2 (5 bases). This CDR3 is 15 amino acids long. The germline V gene has CDR1 SSHAT and CDR2 FNYEAQ (reference sequence). The CDR3 sequence: CASSHRQEVADTQYF. The CDR3 nucleotides are TGTGCTAGCAGCCATCGGCAGGAGGTGGCAGATACGCAGTATTTT.

A few counts support this clone. The chain employs TRBV6-1 and TRBJ2-1; 7 positions agree with TRBD2. J lost 10 bases, V lost 5 bases, and 2 bases had no gene match. The CDR3 loop spans 11 amino acids. Germline V lookup: CDR1 MNHNS, CDR2 SASEGT. The CDR3 DNA reads TGTGCCAGCAGTTTTAGCGGGGAGCAGTTCTTC. It specifies CASSFSGEQFF.

This clone was recorded once. The chain has TRBV19 and TRBJ1-4; TRBD1 agrees at 7 bases. In germline, CDR1 is LNHDA, CDR2 SQIVND (reference sequence). This CDR3 has 14 residues. With V trimmed by 3 bases and J by 4 bases, 2 bases remained unmatched. The CDR3 here is CASSMGDSNEKLFF. CDR3 in DNA: TGTGCCAGTAGTATGGGGGACAGTAATGAAAAACTGTTTTTT.

This clone was seen only once. This sequence joins TRBV28 and TRBJ1-1; maybe TRBD1 (5 bases). V was shortened by 3 bases and J by 1 base, with 12 bases between the two germline ends. The CDR3 runs to 15 residues. The germline V gene has CDR1 MDHEN and CDR2 SYDVKM. In DNA, the CDR3 is TGTGCCAGCAGTTTGGGAGGACATGGGAACACTGAAGCTTTCTTT. This sequence encodes CASSLGGHGNTEAFF.

This clone is a singleton in its sample. The rearrangement joins TRBV9 to TRBJ1-3; possibly TRBD1 for D (5 bases). The CDR3 loop spans 16 amino acids. The V gene's germline CDR1 is SGDLS and CDR2 YYNGEE. Trimming cost V 0 bases and J 3 bases, with 13 bases left between them. The CDR3 nucleotides are TGTGCCAGCAGCGTAGAGGAAGGGACTCATGGAAACACCATATATTTT. Encoded protein: CASSVEEGTHGNTIYF.

The V gene is TRBV6-5, the J gene TRBJ1-5; D is undetermined. V lost 4 bases and J lost 3, with 16 bases in between. Germline V gene data show CDR1 as MNHEY and CDR2 as SVGAGI. The CDR3 length is 16 residues. In nucleotides, the CDR3 is TGTGCCAGCAGTTTCACCTTTATGGCTCCCAATCAGCCCCAGCATTTT. It translates to CASSFTFMAPNQPQHF.

The J gene is TRBJ2-1, the V gene TRBV7-6; TRBD2 might be the D (7 bases). CDR1 is SGHVS and CDR2 is FNYEAQ in the germline V gene. The germline V and J ends were trimmed by 5 bases and 5 bases, with 22 bases remaining between them. The CDR3 sequence is 17 residues long. As DNA, the CDR3 is TGTGCCAGCAGCCGGACGGGGGGCGAGTACCTTCACAATGAGCAGTTCTTC. This translates into CASSRTGGEYLHNEQFF.

The genes are TRBV29-1 and TRBJ1-2, with D perhaps matching TRBD1 (5 bases). The CDR3 is 13 residues long. The germline V gene has CDR1 SQVTM and CDR2 ANQGSEA. Trimming pared 3 bases from V and 2 bases from J, leaving 10 bases between. Here the CDR3 reads CSVDARENYGYTF. Written as DNA, the CDR3 is TGCAGCGTTGATGCCAGGGAAAACTATGGCTACACCTTC.

The chain uses TRBV14 and TRBJ2-1; 10 nucleotides agree with TRBD1. The CDR3 consists of 17 residues. J lost 5 bases, V lost 4 bases, and 11 bases had no gene match. Looked up from germline, CDR1 is SGHDN and CDR2 is FVKESK. The CDR3 spells CASSLRTGGQGHNEQFF. The DNA for the CDR3 is TGTGCCAGCAGCCTAAGGACAGGGGGACAGGGGCACAATGAGCAGTTCTTC.

This clone was counted a single time. The V and J genes are TRBV2 and TRBJ2-7, with D maybe TRBD2 (5 bases). CDR3 length equals 13 residues. From germline, CDR1 is SNHLY and CDR2 FYNNEI. V lost 3 bases, J lost 0 bases, and 6 bases lay in between. In DNA, the CDR3 is TGTGCCAGCAGTGACGGGATCTCCTACGAGCAGTACTTC. It codes for CASSDGISYEQYF.

The V gene is TRBV11-2, the J gene TRBJ2-1, with 7 bases lining up with TRBD1. CDR1 is SGHAT and CDR2 is FQNNGV in the germline V gene. V gave up 5 bases and J gave up 4 bases; unmatched junction bases: 5. The CDR3 runs to 14 residues. In nucleotides, the CDR3 is TGTGCCAGCAGCCCAGGGACAGCTTACAATGAGCAGTTCTTC. This codes for CASSPGTAYNEQFF.

The chain couples TRBV14 to TRBJ1-6; 8 bases align to TRBD1. The germline V gene has CDR1 SGHDN and CDR2 FVKESK. V shed 1 base, J shed 8 bases, and the junction held 7 bases outside the gene matches. The CDR3 is made up of 16 amino acids. Written as DNA, the CDR3 is TGTGCCAGCAGCCAAGCCCGACAGGGGATTTATTCACCCCTCCACTTT. Amino acid sequence: CASSQARQGIYSPLHF.

Turning to this clone: The limits of the CDR3 on the DNA are not certain, so only TCRdb's listed CDR3 is given. The V gene is TRBV28, the J gene TRBJ1-1; the table calls TRBD1, which could not be checked here. A total of 14 residues make up the CDR3, ends included. CDR1 is MDHEN, CDR2 SYDVKM, per germline. The chain's CDR3 is CASSFSGQGSEAFF.

The rearrangement uses TRBV18 and TRBJ1-2; no reliable D call. This CDR3 comprises 12 residues. Between the trimmed V and J ends, which lost 5 bases and 8 bases, there was a span of 12 bases. Germline CDR1 reads KGHSH; CDR2 reads LQKENI. In nucleotides, the CDR3 is TGTGCCAGCTCAGGGAGGGCGGAGGGCTACACCTTC. Translation gives CASSGRAEGYTF.

The chain carries TRBV5-8 and TRBJ1-6, with a tentative D call TRBD1 (6 bases). This CDR3 has 14 amino acids. The V end lost 4 bases, the J end lost 8 bases, and 13 bases lay between the germline ends. Per the germline V gene, CDR1 is SGHTS and CDR2 is YDEGEE. The CDR3 DNA sequence: TGTGCCAGCAGCGAACAGGGAATAGATTCACCCCTCCACTTT. Translated: CASSEQGIDSPLHF.

J is TRBJ2-1 and V is TRBV19; a weak D match, TRBD2 (5 bases). V lost 7 bases to trimming and J lost 8 bases, with 21 bases between them. This CDR3 has 15 residues. The germline V gene has CDR1 LNHDA and CDR2 SQIVND (reference sequence). The CDR3 DNA is TGTGCCAGTACTCAACTAGAGGGAAGAGACCATGAGCAGTTCTTC. Protein product: CASTQLEGRDHEQFF. Together with reference TRBV19 and TRBJ2-1, the CDR3 gives the full variable domain: DGGITQSPKYLFRKEGQNVTLSCEQNLNHDAMYWYRQDPGQGLRLIYYSQIVNDFQKGDIAEGYSVSREKKESFPLTVTSAQKNPTAFYLCASTQLEGRDHEQFFGPGTRLTVL.

The rearrangement uses TRBV12-1 and TRBJ1-1; the table assigns TRBD1, which was not confirmed against the DNA. TRBV12-1 is classified as a pseudogene. The CDR3 spans 16 residues. The chain's CDR3 is CASSLLQGAINTEAFF. In DNA form, the CDR3 reads TGTGCCAGCAGCTTGTTGCAGGGGGCAATAAACACTGAAGCTTTCTTT.

This clone was seen once. The chain has TRBV18 and TRBJ1-2; TRBD1 matches at 8 bases. The length of the CDR3 is 13 residues. In germline, CDR1 is KGHSH, CDR2 LQKENI. With V trimmed by 5 bases and J by 3 bases, 2 bases remained unmatched. The CDR3, as DNA: TGTGCCAGCTCAGGACAGGGATACTATGGCTACACCTTC. It specifies CASSGQGYYGYTF.

The chain carries TRBV11-2 and TRBJ2-5; 9 bases are shared with TRBD1. CDR1 SGHAT and CDR2 FQNNGV come from the germline V gene. The CDR3 is 16 amino acids. V lost 2 bases to trimming and J lost 3 bases; unmatched junction nucleotides: 7. CDR3 protein: CASSLNLRDREETQYF. The CDR3 DNA is TGTGCCAGCAGCTTAAACCTCCGGGACAGGGAAGAGACCCAGTACTTC.

The J gene is TRBJ2-7, the V gene TRBV7-2, with D perhaps TRBD2 (6 bases). CDR3 size: 14 residues. Trimming removed 0 bases from V and 2 bases from J, with 8 bases in between. Germline lookup yields CDR1 SGHTA and CDR2 FQGNSA. CDR3 residues: CASSLAGGAYEQYF. The CDR3 region has the DNA TGTGCCAGCAGCTTAGCCGGGGGAGCCTACGAGCAGTACTTC.

CDR3 protein: CASSSIDQPQHF. In DNA, the CDR3 is TGTGCCAGCAGCTCCATTGATCAGCCCCAGCATTTT. V gene TRBV7-9 combines with J gene TRBJ1-5; D not resolved. CDR3 length: 12 amino acids. Deletions cut 4 bases from V and 5 bases from J, with 6 bases between. Germline V gene lookup returns CDR1 SEHNR and CDR2 FQNEAQ (reference sequence).